Following are 9 T cell receptor beta chains from one sample sequenced in a study of blood T cell repertoires in COVID-19. The data were produced by immunoSEQ multiplex PCR, yet TCRdb's version contains in-frame clones alone and is incomplete. This repertoire shows around 170,000 clones, around 86% found once; its top ten account for about 5.7%. Sequencing used peripheral blood. Receptor source: a woman aged 40 to 50 with acute or convalescent COVID-19.

In its sample, this clone was seen a few times. The chain joins TRBV6-1 to TRBJ1-6, with D possibly TRBD1 on 6 matching bases. The CDR3 is 15 residues long. V was shortened by 3 bases and J by 6 bases, with 12 bases between the two germline ends. Germline V gives CDR1 MNHNS, CDR2 SASEGT. Written as DNA, the CDR3 is TGTGCCAGCAGTGATCAGACAGGCCTTAATTCACCCCTCCACTTT. Amino acid sequence: CASSDQTGLNSPLHF.

The chain couples TRBV28 to TRBJ1-1, with a weak D call TRBD1 (5 bases). The germline CDR1 and CDR2 sequences are MDHEN and SYDVKM. V was trimmed by 7 bases and J by 6 bases, leaving 12 bases between them. The CDR3 runs 12 residues. The CDR3 DNA sequence: TGTGCCAGCAAGGCGCAGGGCCCTGAAGCTTTCTTT. Translating gives CASKAQGPEAFF.

The V call is TRBV7-2, the J call TRBJ2-2, with D perhaps TRBD1 (5 bases). The CDR3 extends over 18 amino acids. Germline V gene lookup returns CDR1 SGHTA and CDR2 FQGNSA. V was trimmed by 1 base and J by 6 bases, leaving 21 bases between them. In DNA, the CDR3 is TGTGCCAGCAGCTTAGTTGGGGTCTGGGGCCTGGTATCCGGGGAGCTGTTTTTT. Protein sequence: CASSLVGVWGLVSGELFF.

The rearrangement joins TRBV9 to TRBJ1-2; D remains unclear. Germline loops: CDR1 SGDLS, CDR2 YYNGEE. The ends were cut back, 4 bases at V and 8 bases at J, with 21 bases in the middle. The CDR3 contains 15 residues. CDR3 protein: CASSLDLDGRGGYTF. The CDR3 region has the DNA TGTGCCAGCAGCCTGGACCTGGACGGCCGAGGGGGCTACACCTTC.

The chain carries TRBV5-5 and TRBJ2-7; 13 bases line up with TRBD2. The CDR3 consists of 15 residues. Germline lookup yields CDR1 SGHKS and CDR2 YYEKEE (reference sequence). After removal of 3 bases from V and 3 bases from J, the junction contained 3 bases not matched to a gene. Here the CDR3 DNA reads TGTGCCAGCAGCTCCGGACTAGCGGGGGTCTACGAGCAGTACTTC. Residues: CASSSGLAGVYEQYF.

The gene calls are TRBV28 and TRBJ2-7, with TRBD2 identical over 8 bases. After removal of 4 bases from V and 7 bases from J, the junction contained 12 bases not matched to a gene. Germline assignment: CDR1 MDHEN and CDR2 SYDVKM. The length of the CDR3 is 15 residues. The CDR3 spells CASSSPGSGSLEQYF. In nucleotides, the CDR3 is TGTGCCAGCAGTTCCCCGGGAAGCGGGAGTCTGGAGCAGTACTTC.

This chain uses TRBV29-1 with TRBJ2-7; 9 nucleotides agree with TRBD2. The CDR3 has 17 amino acids. Trimming took 7 bases from V and 4 from J; bases not matched to a gene: 20. Germline V CDR1 and CDR2: SQVTM, ANQGSEA. CDR3 nucleotides: TGCAGCGCCGGAACCCTAGCGGGAAATCCCCATGCGTACGAGCAGTACTTC. Amino acid sequence: CSAGTLAGNPHAYEQYF.

The gene calls are TRBV5-1 and TRBJ1-6; D uncertain. This CDR3 contains 15 residues. Looked up from germline, CDR1 is SGHRS and CDR2 is YFSETQ. V lost 1 base, J lost 6 bases, and 11 bases lay in between. CDR3 residues: CASSLIGEINSPLHF. In DNA, the CDR3 is TGCGCCAGCAGCTTGATCGGGGAAATTAATTCACCCCTCCACTTT. Together with reference TRBV5-1 and TRBJ1-6, the CDR3 gives the full variable domain: KAGVTQTPRYLIKTRGQQVTLSCSPISGHRSVSWYQQTPGQGLQFLFEYFSETQRNKGNFPGRFSGRQFSNSRSEMNVSTLELGDSALYLCASSLIGEINSPLHFGNGTRLTVT.

The chain recombines TRBV27 with TRBJ2-5, with 9 bases lining up with TRBD1. The trim removed 2 bases at V and 5 bases at J, leaving 6 bases unmatched. The CDR3 has 15 amino acids. Germline V gene data show CDR1 as MNHEY and CDR2 as SMNVEV (reference sequence). This CDR3 reads CASSLTTGGWETQYF. The CDR3 DNA reads as TGTGCCAGCAGTTTAACAACAGGGGGCTGGGAGACCCAGTACTTC.